This is a list of T cell receptor beta chains from one sample in a study of a mutant IDH1 vaccine in newly diagnosed glioma. Their target antigens are unknown. The repertoire was sequenced with immunoSEQ multiplex PCR; TCRdb's copy has only in-frame clones and lacks some. The table lists tens of thousands of clones, roughly 77% of them singletons. Sequenced here: PBMCs, sampled from a glioma patient whose treatment included an IDH1 peptide vaccine. These TCRs come from a woman aged 35 to 49 with glioma. Some clones in this sample may be carry-over from other donors' samples. The CDR3 runs from the conserved cysteine through the conserved F or W. The D gene is left open where the match is weak. Part of the rows lack a size; the others show once, few, many or a class for expanded clones.

clone_size,j_call,d_call,v_call,cdr3_aa,cdr3_nt
once,TRBJ2-3,NA,TRBV7-2,CASSLDWSSGTDTQYF,TGTGCCAGCAGCTTAGATTGGTCTAGCGGCACAGATACGCAGTATTTT
NA,TRBJ1-2,NA,TRBV7-9,CASSPREGYGYTF,TGTGCCAGCAGCCCACGGGAAGGCTATGGCTACACCTTC
NA,TRBJ2-5,NA,TRBV25-1,CASSPLETQYF,TGTGCCAGCAGTCCCCTAGAGACCCAGTACTTC
few,TRBJ2-3,NA,TRBV19,CASTPGGNTQYF,TGTGCCAGTACGCCTGGAGGAAATACGCAGTATTTT
NA,TRBJ1-2,NA,TRBV14,CASSFALRDRAGYTF,TGTGCCAGCAGCTTCGCACTACGAGATAGGGCTGGCTACACCTTC
NA,TRBJ1-1,NA,TRBV5-1,CASMEQPNTEAFF,TGCGCCAGCATGGAGCAGCCCAACACTGAAGCTTTCTTT
once,TRBJ2-7,TRBD1,TRBV18,CASSRDSGNEQYF,TGTGCCAGCTCTCGGGACAGCGGCAACGAGCAGTACTTC
NA,TRBJ1-3,NA,TRBV9,CASSVSGTGNTIYF,TGTGCCAGCAGCGTGTCAGGTACTGGAAACACCATATATTTT
NA,TRBJ1-1,NA,TRBV18,CASSPMTVTNTEAFF,TGTGCCAGCTCACCTATGACAGTGACGAACACTGAAGCTTTCTTT
NA,TRBJ2-2,TRBD2,TRBV5-1,CASSRGTTNTGELFF,TGCGCCAGCAGCCGAGGGACTACTAACACCGGGGAGCTGTTTTTT
NA,TRBJ2-1,TRBD1,TRBV5-1,CASSLDPGQGVREQFF,TGCGCCAGCAGCTTAGATCCGGGACAGGGGGTTCGGGAGCAGTTCTTC
NA,TRBJ2-3,TRBD1,TRBV7-8,CASSLVRTGGSDTQYF,TGTGCCAGCAGCTTAGTTAGGACAGGGGGATCAGATACGCAGTATTTT
once,TRBJ2-5,NA,TRBV18,CASSPPGARGETQYF,TGTGCCAGCTCACCACCAGGGGCGAGAGGAGAGACCCAGTACTTC
few,TRBJ1-1,NA,TRBV27,CASSPLGGSNTEAFF,TGTGCCAGCAGTCCCCTGGGAGGATCGAACACTGAAGCTTTCTTT
NA,TRBJ2-5,NA,TRBV9,CASSVAVQETQYF,TGTGCCAGCAGCGTAGCAGTGCAAGAGACCCAGTACTTC
NA,TRBJ1-5,NA,TRBV18,CASSPQGSNQPQHF,TGTGCCAGCTCACCTCAGGGAAGCAATCAGCCCCAGCATTTT
NA,TRBJ1-1,TRBD1,TRBV19,CASSFGQGGTEAFF,TGTGCCAGTAGTTTTGGACAGGGAGGGACTGAAGCTTTCTTT
NA,TRBJ2-7,NA,TRBV7-8,CASSSTSYEQYF,TGTGCCAGCAGCTCGACGTCCTACGAGCAGTACTTC
NA,TRBJ1-6,TRBD1,TRBV25-1,CASSAGTANSPLHF,TGTGCCAGCAGCGCAGGGACAGCCAATTCACCCCTCCACTTT
NA,TRBJ2-7,TRBD2,TRBV6-5,CASRTGGAVPYEQYF,TGTGCCAGCAGAACGGGGGGGGCCGTACCTTACGAGCAGTACTTC
NA,TRBJ2-5,TRBD2,TRBV19,CASSSGTSGGGRETQYF,TGTGCCAGTAGTTCCGGGACTAGCGGGGGAGGGAGAGAGACCCAGTACTTC
once,TRBJ1-6,NA,TRBV29-1,CSVEGRSQPDSPLHF,TGCAGCGTTGAAGGAAGGTCTCAGCCGGACTCACCCCTCCACTTT
NA,TRBJ2-7,TRBD2,TRBV7-8,CASSSLAGGHYEQYF,TGTGCCAGCAGCTCCCTAGCGGGGGGGCATTACGAGCAGTACTTC
NA,TRBJ1-2,NA,TRBV6-5,CASSPLQGMGYGYTF,TGTGCCAGCAGTCCCCTACAGGGAATGGGCTATGGCTACACCTTC
NA,TRBJ1-6,NA,TRBV6-6,CASSYSSFNSPLHF,TGTGCCAGCAGTTACTCTTCCTTTAATTCACCCCTCCACTTT
NA,TRBJ2-1,TRBD2,TRBV7-9,CASSTPGVSGGVNEQFF,TGTGCCAGCAGCACCCCCGGGGTGTCGGGGGGGGTGAATGAGCAGTTCTTC
NA,TRBJ1-2,NA,TRBV10-2,CASTPGSYGYTF,TGCGCCAGTACCCCAGGGAGCTATGGCTACACCTTC
NA,TRBJ2-3,NA,TRBV29-1,CSVEDAGARETDTQYF,TGCAGCGTTGAAGACGCGGGGGCCCGAGAAACAGATACGCAGTATTTT
NA,TRBJ2-7,TRBD2,TRBV6-6,CASQLAGGPGYEQYF,TGTGCCAGCCAACTAGCGGGGGGGCCCGGCTACGAGCAGTACTTC
once,TRBJ2-5,NA,TRBV10-3,CAISESPSETQYF,TGTGCCATCAGCGAGAGCCCCTCGGAGACCCAGTACTTC
NA,TRBJ1-1,NA,TRBV6-5,CASSYSGGQPHF,TGTGCCAGCAGTTACTCGGGTGGACAGCCTCACTTT